The entry below describes one TCR beta chain. Its specificity is not known. Produced via immunoSEQ multiplex PCR; TCRdb's table is partial and in-frame only. Of approximately 23,000 clones listed, 85% are singletons. This record belongs to a study of T cells in narcolepsy. The study, taken as a whole, reports: Blood of same and different patients, but not healthy controls, reportedly held recurring autoreactive clonotypes.

Germline V gives CDR1 SGHDT, CDR2 YYEEEE. Between the trimmed V and J ends, which lost 1 base and 4 bases, there was a span of 11 bases. The CDR3 extends over 15 amino acids. The sequencing input was memory (CD45RA-) CD4+ T cells from blood. The V call is TRBV5-6, the J call TRBJ2-2; no clear D gene. The source is a human donor in good health. DNA of the CDR3: TGTGCCAGCAGCTTGACACTGCGGACCACCGGGGAGCTGTTTTTT. Translation gives CASSLTLRTTGELFF.